These 25 T cell receptor beta chains share one sample of origin, sequenced in a study of control samples from healthy donors and cancer patients. Generated by immunoSEQ multiplex PCR, the TCRdb table keeps only in-frame clones and is missing some. The sample consists of about 220,000 clones, around 94% of them appearing once. Material for sequencing was blood. The source is a man between 45 and 60 years old in good health.

V usage is TRBV28 and J usage is TRBJ1-1; possible D gene TRBD1, 5 bases. The CDR3 has 14 amino acids. Germline lookup yields CDR1 MDHEN and CDR2 SYDVKM. V was shortened by 3 bases and J by 4 bases, with 12 bases between the two germline ends. The CDR3 region is CASSLGGTGTEAFF. The CDR3 bases are TGTGCCAGCAGTTTGGGCGGGACGGGCACTGAAGCTTTCTTT.

The chain couples TRBV7-9 to TRBJ1-5, with D possibly matching TRBD1 (5 bases). CDR3 length equals 14 residues. V dropped 4 bases and J dropped 3 bases, with 10 bases sitting between them. From germline, CDR1 is SEHNR and CDR2 FQNEAQ (reference sequence). CDR3 region: CASSWGGDNQPQHF. The CDR3 coding sequence is TGTGCCAGCAGCTGGGGGGGAGACAATCAGCCCCAGCATTTT.

This clone was seen just once. The chain employs TRBV7-9 and TRBJ1-2, with D possibly being TRBD1 (6 bases). Germline V gene lookup returns CDR1 SEHNR and CDR2 FQNEAQ (reference sequence). Trimming removed 2 bases at V and 7 bases at J, with 11 bases between. This CDR3 contains 13 residues. The CDR3 sequence is CASSLQGIRGYTF. The CDR3 DNA follows: TGTGCCAGCAGCTTACAGGGGATTCGTGGCTACACCTTC.

The gene calls are TRBV30 and TRBJ1-1, with D tentatively TRBD1 (5 bases). The germline V and J ends were trimmed by 4 bases and 6 bases, with 15 bases remaining between them. Per the germline V gene, CDR1 is GTSNPN and CDR2 is SVGIG (reference sequence). The CDR3 is made up of 13 amino acids. CDR3 amino acids: CAWTGPVGSEAFF. CDR3 bases: TGTGCCTGGACGGGGCCCGTCGGCTCTGAAGCTTTCTTT.

CDR3: CASSVVGQMNTEAFF. In DNA form, the CDR3 reads TGTGCCAGCAGCGTAGTGGGTCAGATGAACACTGAAGCTTTCTTT. The chain has TRBV9 and TRBJ1-1, with unresolved D. V lost 0 bases and J lost 0, with 9 bases in between. The germline gives CDR1 SGDLS, CDR2 YYNGEE. The CDR3 runs to 15 residues.

The chain employs TRBV19 and TRBJ2-6; 8 bases line up with TRBD1. Germline trimming cut 1 base from V and 0 bases from J; bases unmatched to any gene: 2. CDR1 LNHDA and CDR2 SQIVND come from the germline V gene (reference sequence). CDR3 size: 17 residues. In DNA, the CDR3 is TGTGCCAGTAGTATAGGACAGGGGTACTCTGGGGCCAACGTCCTGACTTTC. Protein product: CASSIGQGYSGANVLTF.

The chain couples TRBV21-1 to TRBJ1-5. TRBV21-1 is a known pseudogene. The CDR3 sequence is 11 residues long. CDR3 sequence: CASSRNQPQHF. CDR3 coding DNA: TGTGCCAGCAGCAGAAATCAGCCCCAGCATTTT.

This clone has just a few counts. The genes are TRBV5-1 and TRBJ1-6, with D unresolved. From germline, CDR1 is SGHRS and CDR2 YFSETQ. The CDR3 runs to 16 residues. The V end lost 3 bases, the J end lost 2 bases, and 12 bases lay between the germline ends. The CDR3 nucleotides are TGCGCCAGCAGCTCAGGAGGGCCCGCCTATAATTCACCCCTCCACTTT. This codes for CASSSGGPAYNSPLHF.

The rearrangement uses TRBV10-3 and TRBJ2-2; 10 nucleotides match TRBD1. Trimming removed 8 bases from V and 4 bases from J; junction bases left unmatched: 4. This CDR3 contains 14 residues. Germline CDR1 is ENHRY and CDR2 is SYGVKD. The CDR3 DNA sequence: TGTGCCATCGCCGGGACAGGGGTCACCGGGGAGCTGTTTTTT. The encoded protein is CAIAGTGVTGELFF.

This chain connects TRBV9 to TRBJ2-5; no definite D call. Germline V gene lookup returns CDR1 SGDLS and CDR2 YYNGEE. CDR3 size: 13 residues. Trimming pared 1 base from V and 1 base from J, leaving 5 bases between. The CDR3 spells CASSVTGQETQYF. Here the CDR3 DNA reads TGTGCCAGCAGCGTAACGGGCCAAGAGACCCAGTACTTC.

The CDR3 sequence: CASSQDPGQNQPQHF. The CDR3 DNA is TGCGCCAGCAGCCAAGATCCCGGACAGAATCAGCCCCAGCATTTT. The chain recombines TRBV4-1 with TRBJ1-5; D perhaps matches TRBD1 (6 bases). The CDR3 extends over 15 amino acids. Trimming left V 0 bases short and J 4 bases short, with 10 bases between. Germline V lookup: CDR1 MGHRA, CDR2 YSYEKL.

The V gene is TRBV6-5, the J gene TRBJ1-1, with D tentatively TRBD1 (5 bases). The CDR3 is 15 residues long. Germline CDR1 reads MNHEY; CDR2 reads SVGAGI. V lost 8 bases to trimming and J lost 9 bases, with 25 bases between them. The CDR3 region has the DNA TGTGCCAGCGGGCCTGAAACTTTAGGACAACTTAAAGCTTTCTTT. This codes for CASGPETLGQLKAFF.

The V and J genes are TRBV10-3 and TRBJ1-2; D is unresolved. V was pared by 6 bases and J by 4 bases, with 18 bases between. Per germline, CDR1 ENHRY and CDR2 SYGVKD. This CDR3 comprises 15 residues. CDR3 bases: TGTGCCATCAGGGAGACATCTAGATCTTCCTATGGCTACACCTTC. Translating gives CAIRETSRSSYGYTF.

The chain employs TRBV3-1 (or the pseudogene TRBV3-2) and TRBJ1-6; tentative D call: TRBD1 (6 bases). Germline V gene data show CDR1 as LGHDT and CDR2 as YNNKEL (reference sequence). This CDR3 contains 16 residues. Trimming stripped 3 bases from V and 10 bases from J, with 19 bases between. In DNA, the CDR3 is TGTGCCAGCAGCCAGGCCATACAGGGATCAGGGTCACCCCTCCACTTT. It is translated as CASSQAIQGSGSPLHF.

The chain combines TRBV6-5 with TRBJ2-1; 9 bases are a match to TRBD2. Germline values: CDR1 MNHEY, CDR2 SVGAGI. The CDR3 totals 16 residues. The V gene end was trimmed by 3 bases and the J gene end by 9 bases; junction bases not matched to a gene: 12. CDR3 protein: CASSYLGGGAKGEQFF. The CDR3, as DNA: TGTGCCAGCAGTTATTTGGGCGGGGGGGCTAAGGGTGAGCAGTTCTTC.

The V and J genes are TRBV10-3 and TRBJ1-3; D gene ambiguous. Germline V gene sequence: CDR1 ENHRY, CDR2 SYGVKD. This CDR3 has 13 amino acids. V was trimmed by 2 bases and J by 5 bases, leaving 7 bases between them. CDR3 sequence reads: CAISETARNTIYF. CDR3 coding DNA: TGTGCCATCAGTGAGACTGCGAGAAACACCATATATTTT.

The chain links TRBV6-5 to TRBJ1-1, with D maybe TRBD1 (6 bases). The CDR3 extends over 11 amino acids. The V gene's germline CDR1 is MNHEY and CDR2 SVGAGI. Here the CDR3 reads CASRGGKRAFF. In nucleotides, the CDR3 is TGTGCTTCCCGGGGGGGCAAGCGAGCTTTCTTT.

The chain combines TRBV28 with TRBJ2-7; D is unclear. The CDR3 is 14 residues long. Trimming cost V 3 bases and J 0 bases, with 9 bases left between them. Germline V gene data show CDR1 as MDHEN and CDR2 as SYDVKM. CDR3 bases: TGTGCCAGCAGTTTTCGGCAGAGCTCCTACGAGCAGTACGTC. Residues: CASSFRQSSYEQYV.

CDR3 DNA sequence: TGTGCCAGCAGCCCCTTAGCGGGGGGGGCCTACGAGCAGTACTTC. Translated, it gives CASSPLAGGAYEQYF. The J gene is TRBJ2-7, the V gene TRBV7-2, with 11 bases aligning to TRBD2. This CDR3 comprises 15 residues. The V and J ends lost 5 bases and 2 bases, in that order; junction bases with no gene match: 5. Germline V gene lookup returns CDR1 SGHTA and CDR2 FQGNSA.

The chain carries TRBV7-8 and TRBJ2-1; 8 bases are shared with TRBD1. The V gene's germline CDR1 is SGHVS and CDR2 FQNEAQ. The trim removed 1 base at V and 8 bases at J, leaving 7 bases unmatched. This CDR3 has 15 residues. CDR3 DNA: TGTGCCAGCAGCTTAGGAGACAGGGGTTACCATGAGCAGTTCTTC. It yields the protein CASSLGDRGYHEQFF.

V is TRBV5-1 and J is TRBJ1-2; possible D gene TRBD1, 5 bases. Per the germline V gene, CDR1 is SGHRS and CDR2 is YFSETQ. The CDR3 runs to 14 residues. The V and J ends lost 1 base and 3 bases respectively, with 10 bases between them. CDR3: CASSLTAGDYGYTF. CDR3 DNA sequence: TGCGCCAGCAGCTTGACAGCGGGGGACTATGGCTACACCTTC.

J is TRBJ1-5 and V is TRBV30; the D is unclear. CDR1 GTSNPN and CDR2 SVGIG come from the germline V gene (reference sequence). CDR3 size: 15 residues. The ends were cut back, 3 bases at V and 2 bases at J, with 14 bases in the middle. CDR3 in amino acids: CAWSPSLFGNQPQHF. The CDR3 nucleotides read TGTGCCTGGAGCCCCTCCCTGTTTGGCAATCAGCCCCAGCATTTT.

For this clone: One junction end disagrees with the germline gene, perhaps due to a read error. The CDR3 loop is CAISSGPNAGELFF. For the CDR3, the DNA is TGTGCCATCAGTTCGGGACCGAACGCCGGGGAGCTGTTTTTT. J is TRBJ2-2 and V is TRBV10-3; perhaps D is TRBD1 or TRBD2 (5 bases each). This CDR3 spans 14 amino acids. Germline V gene sequence: CDR1 ENHRY, CDR2 SYGVKD.

The chain carries TRBV7-2 and TRBJ1-6; D possibly corresponds to TRBD1 (5 bases). With 1 base removed from V and 9 bases from J, the gap between germline ends came to 16 bases. The CDR3 extends over 16 amino acids. The germline V gene has CDR1 SGHTA and CDR2 FQGNSA. The DNA for the CDR3 is TGTGCCAGCAGCTTAGGTCCTGACAGACCCTTTTCACCCCTCCACTTT. It translates to CASSLGPDRPFSPLHF.

CDR3 sequence reads: CASSDLGGGGFKNTEAFF. As DNA, the CDR3 is TGTGCCAGCAGTGACCTCGGGGGGGGAGGGTTTAAAAACACTGAAGCTTTCTTT. The J gene is TRBJ1-1, the V gene TRBV6-1; TRBD1 is a possible D gene (5 bases). This CDR3 contains 18 residues. Germline CDR1 and CDR2: MNHNS and SASEGT. The ends were cut back, 3 bases at V and 2 bases at J, with 22 bases in the middle.